The 30 T cell receptor beta chains below all came from one sample that was sequenced in a study of metastatic and nonmetastatic thyroid tumors. TCRdb reassembled clones from the PCR reads with MiXCR. The table shows about 12,000 clones, with approximately 25% occurring only once. All patients were treatment-naive before thyroid surgery. The sample was tumor tissue. The source of these receptors is a female donor with papillary thyroid cancer or a benign thyroid nodule (not recorded which). Some clones in this sample may be carry-over from other donors' samples.

The V and J genes are TRBV7-9 and TRBJ2-7; 11 bases map to TRBD1. After removal of 5 bases from V and 6 bases from J, the junction contained 9 bases not matched to a gene. CDR1 and CDR2 from the germline V gene are SEHNR and FQNEAQ (reference sequence). This CDR3 is built from 15 residues. The CDR3 here is CASSPRTGGRTEQYV. The CDR3 DNA sequence: TGTGCCAGCAGCCCTCGGACAGGGGGCAGGACCGAGCAGTACGTC.

V and J are TRBV5-1 and TRBJ1-3; D not certain. Germline loops: CDR1 SGHRS, CDR2 YFSETQ. The ends were cut back, 0 bases at V and 5 bases at J, with 9 bases in the middle. The CDR3 has 14 residues. Written as DNA, the CDR3 is TGCGCCAGCAGCTTGGACGGGTTGAGAAACACCATATATTTT. Its protein product is CASSLDGLRNTIYF.

This chain uses TRBV7-2 with TRBJ1-2, with D possibly TRBD1 on 5 matching bases. This CDR3 has 15 residues. Trimming stripped 4 bases from V and 2 bases from J, with 14 bases between. Germline loops: CDR1 SGHTA, CDR2 FQGNSA. CDR3 sequence reads: CASSSVGGENYGYTF. The CDR3, as DNA: TGTGCCAGCAGCTCAGTTGGGGGGGAAAACTATGGCTACACCTTC.

The V call is TRBV13, the J call TRBJ1-3; weak D call: TRBD1 (6 bases). Looked up from germline, CDR1 is PRHDT and CDR2 is FYEKMQ (reference sequence). The CDR3 length is 19 residues. Trimming took 5 bases from V and 0 from J, leaving 23 bases between them. DNA of the CDR3: TGTGCCAGCAGCCCGGGGGCGACAGGTATACTATACTCTGGAAACACCATATATTTT. This gives the protein CASSPGATGILYSGNTIYF.

A few counts support this clone. V gene TRBV28 combines with J gene TRBJ1-5; D possibly corresponds to TRBD1 (6 bases). Germline V CDR1 and CDR2: MDHEN, SYDVKM. The CDR3 has 17 amino acids. V lost 5 bases, J lost 10 bases, and 27 bases lay in between. The CDR3 region is CASSPPGGGFPGGPQHF. CDR3 bases: TGTGCCAGCAGTCCCCCGGGGGGGGGCTTCCCGGGGGGACCCCAGCATTTT.

This clone was recorded a few times. The chain recombines TRBV6-1 with TRBJ2-7; 11 bases are shared with TRBD2. V shed 6 bases and J 2 bases; nucleotides not matched to a gene: 3. The germline CDR1 and CDR2 sequences are MNHNS and SASEGT. The CDR3 runs 14 residues. CDR3 sequence (DNA): TGTGCCAGCAGAGAGACTAGCGGGGCCTACGAGCAGTACTTC. Translated: CASRETSGAYEQYF.

This clone was counted ten times or more. This chain's CDR3 is CASSQKGWGGELFF. The CDR3 region has the DNA TGTGCCAGCAGCCAAAAAGGGTGGGGCGGGGAGCTGTTTTTT. V and J are TRBV3-1 and TRBJ2-2; D is undetermined. The CDR3 length is 14 residues. The germline V gene encodes CDR1 LGHDT and CDR2 YNNKEL (reference sequence). The V and J ends lost 2 bases and 7 bases respectively, with 11 bases between them. Full variable domain (remainder filled in from reference TRBV3-1 and TRBJ2-2): DTAVSQTPKYLVTQMGNDKSIKCEQNLGHDTMYWYKQDSKKFLKIMFSYNNKELIINETVPNRFSPKSPDKAHLNLHINSLELGDSAVYFCASSQKGWGGELFFGEGSRLTVL.

This clone was observed at least ten times. For the CDR3, the DNA is TGTGCTGCCCGGACGGTCAATTCGAATTCACCCCTCCACTTT. This sequence encodes CAARTVNSNSPLHF. This sequence joins TRBV30 and TRBJ1-6; no firm D call. Per germline, CDR1 GTSNPN and CDR2 SVGIG (reference sequence). This CDR3 has 14 amino acids. The full variable domain, completed using reference TRBV30 and TRBJ1-6, is SQTIHQWPATLVQPVGSPLSLECTVEGTSNPNLYWYRQAAGRGLQLLFYSVGIGQISSEVPQNLSASRPQDRQFILSSKKLLLSDSGFYLCAARTVNSNSPLHFGNGTRLTVT.

Notes on this clone: An end of the junction differs from the germline gene, which may be a read error. This sequence joins TRBV7-3 and TRBJ2-1; possible D gene TRBD2, 5 bases. Looked up from germline, CDR1 is SGHTA and CDR2 is FQGTGA. The CDR3 spans 15 residues. CDR3: CVSSSRQRVYDEQFF. The CDR3 DNA reads as TGTGTCAGCAGCTCACGGCAGAGGGTTTACGATGAGCAGTTCTTC.

The rearrangement links TRBV2 to TRBJ1-3; D not certain. The V gene lost 5 bases and the J gene lost 7 bases, with 6 bases spanning the gap. Germline V gene data show CDR1 as SNHLY and CDR2 as FYNNEI. This CDR3 has 11 residues. CDR3 sequence (DNA): TGTGCCAGCAGTTGGAGGAACACCATATATTTT. It codes for CASSWRNTIYF.

This chain uses TRBV11-3 with TRBJ2-7; TRBD2 matches 13 bases. The V gene's germline CDR1 is SGHNT and CDR2 YENEEA. V lost 5 bases and J lost 6; bases outside the gene matches: 7. CDR3 size: 15 residues. The CDR3 here is CASSDGLAGVSEQYF. For the CDR3, the DNA is TGTGCCAGCAGCGACGGACTAGCGGGAGTTAGCGAGCAGTACTTC.

Many counts were recorded for this clone. The chain has TRBV7-8 and TRBJ2-3, with 12 nucleotides matching TRBD2. The germline CDR1 and CDR2 sequences are SGHVS and FQNEAQ. The CDR3 extends over 18 amino acids. Trimming took 5 bases from V and 6 from J; bases not matched to a gene: 15. The CDR3 DNA sequence: TGTGCCAGCAGCCAAGGACTAGCGGGACGGCCCAACGTGGATACGCAGTATTTT. It codes for CASSQGLAGRPNVDTQYF.

This sequence joins TRBV6-5 and TRBJ1-2; D perhaps matches TRBD1 (6 bases). V was cut by 4 bases and J by 4 bases, with 13 bases left in between. The CDR3 is made up of 14 amino acids. Germline CDR1 and CDR2: MNHEY and SVGAGI. DNA of the CDR3: TGTGCCAGCAGTTCCCTGGGGGCTGGCTATGGCTACACCTTC. This codes for CASSSLGAGYGYTF.

The gene calls are TRBV20-1 and TRBJ2-2; 8 bases map to TRBD1. CDR3 length: 15 amino acids. After removal of 6 bases from V and 5 bases from J, the junction contained 11 bases not matched to a gene. Looked up from germline, CDR1 is DFQATT and CDR2 is SNEGSKA (reference sequence). For the CDR3, the DNA is TGCAGTGCGAGTTTTGGACAGGGTTTGACCGGGGAGCTGTTTTTT. Residues: CSASFGQGLTGELFF.

This clone was observed a handful of times. The chain recombines TRBV2 with TRBJ2-3; D tentatively reads TRBD1 or TRBD2 (5 bases each). The germline V gene has CDR1 SNHLY and CDR2 FYNNEI. V was pared by 4 bases and J by 2 bases, with 13 bases between. The CDR3 is made up of 15 amino acids. As DNA, the CDR3 is TGTGCCAGCAGTGTGAGAGGGGCACACACAGATACGCAGTATTTT. Protein product: CASSVRGAHTDTQYF.

In its sample, this clone was seen a few times. The V gene is TRBV5-5, the J gene TRBJ1-5, with 7 bases fitting TRBD1. The junction had 12 bases not matched to a gene; V was cut back by 3 bases and J by 9 bases. This CDR3 has 15 amino acids. Germline CDR1 and CDR2: SGHKS and YYEKEE (reference sequence). CDR3 nucleotide sequence: TGTGCCAGCAGCTGGACAGGCGGCACCCAGGGGCCCCAGCATTTT. Translating it yields CASSWTGGTQGPQHF.

This clone was seen at least ten times. The CDR3 sequence: CSARQPGTSNTGELFF. The DNA of the CDR3 is TGCAGTGCTAGACAACCCGGGACTAGTAACACCGGGGAGCTGTTTTTT. The chain links TRBV20-1 to TRBJ2-2; TRBD2 matches 8 bases. Germline V gene lookup returns CDR1 DFQATT and CDR2 SNEGSKA (reference sequence). CDR3 length: 16 residues. V was pared by 2 bases and J by 2 bases, with 7 bases of the junction left unmatched.

DNA for the CDR3: TGCGCCAGCAGCTCCACAGGGTCCTCTGGGGCCAACGTCCTGACTTTC. Its translation: CASSSTGSSGANVLTF. This chain connects TRBV5-1 to TRBJ2-6; weak D call: TRBD1 (6 bases). CDR3 size: 16 residues. The V gene's germline CDR1 is SGHRS and CDR2 YFSETQ. Trimming removed 3 bases at V and 0 bases at J, with 10 bases between.

The sample holds many counts of this clone. V is TRBV19 and J is TRBJ2-1; TRBD2 matches at 10 bases. Germline V gene data show CDR1 as LNHDA and CDR2 as SQIVND (reference sequence). J was trimmed by 4 bases and V by 6 bases; bases with no gene match: 3. The CDR3 contains 14 residues. The CDR3 DNA is TGTGCCAGTAGCACACTAGCGGGATACAATGAGCAGTTCTTC. This codes for CASSTLAGYNEQFF.

This clone is deemed medium-sized. The chain carries TRBV20-1 and TRBJ1-4, with TRBD1 matching over 7 bases. The V gene's germline CDR1 is DFQATT and CDR2 SNEGSKA (reference sequence). The J segment lost 4 bases and the V segment lost 5 bases, leaving 10 bases of the junction unmatched. The length of the CDR3 is 15 residues. CDR3 sequence reads: CSAFPFRDSNEKLFF. The CDR3 DNA is TGCAGTGCTTTTCCCTTCCGGGACAGTAATGAAAAACTGTTTTTT.

This chain uses TRBV19 with TRBJ2-1, with TRBD1 matching 8 bases. The CDR3 consists of 14 residues. With 8 bases clipped from V and 9 bases from J, the junction kept 12 bases outside the gene matches. Looked up from germline, CDR1 is LNHDA and CDR2 is SQIVND (reference sequence). The CDR3 spells CASSPLGQGGEQFF. CDR3 coding DNA: TGTGCCAGTTCCCCATTAGGACAGGGTGGTGAGCAGTTCTTC.

This clone came up many times. The J gene is TRBJ1-2, the V gene TRBV6-1; no clear D gene. There are 12 residues in the CDR3. V was cut by 3 bases and J by 4 bases, with 6 bases left in between. CDR1 and CDR2 from the germline V gene are MNHNS and SASEGT. CDR3 protein: CASSESFYGYTF. CDR3 coding DNA: TGTGCCAGCAGTGAGAGTTTCTATGGCTACACCTTC.

This clone has at least ten counts. The gene calls are TRBV4-2 and TRBJ2-1; 10 nucleotides line up with TRBD2. The V and J ends lost 4 bases and 4 bases, in that order; junction bases with no gene match: 10. The CDR3 sequence is 17 residues long. Germline V gene sequence: CDR1 LGHNA, CDR2 YNFKEQ. The CDR3 sequence: CASSPPLAGVSYNEQFF. DNA of the CDR3: TGTGCCAGCAGCCCGCCCCTAGCGGGAGTGTCATACAATGAGCAGTTCTTC.

Remarks on this clone: An end of the junction does not agree with germline; a read error may underlie this. The rearrangement joins TRBV6-1 to TRBJ2-6; tentative D call: TRBD1 (6 bases). CDR1 and CDR2 (germline): MNHNS, SASEGT. The CDR3 extends over 14 amino acids. The CDR3 coding sequence is TGTGCCAGCGAGGGGGTTGCTGGGGCCAACGTCCTGACTTTT. It encodes CASEGVAGANVLTF.

The J gene is TRBJ2-1, the V gene TRBV7-9; no definite D call. From germline, CDR1 is SEHNR and CDR2 FQNEAQ (reference sequence). The CDR3 is 12 residues long. V lost 5 bases and J lost 7, with 9 bases in between. In nucleotides, the CDR3 is TGTGCCAGCAGCCGCTCCTCAAATGAGCAGTTCTTC. This sequence encodes CASSRSSNEQFF. Full variable domain (outside the CDR3, taken from reference TRBV7-9 and TRBJ2-1): DTGVSQNPRHKITKRGQNVTFRCDPISEHNRLYWYRQTLGQGPEFLTYFQNEAQLEKSRLLSDRFSAERPKGSFSTLEIQRTEQGDSAMYLCASSRSSNEQFFGPGTRLTVL.

The gene calls are TRBV20-1 and TRBJ2-7, with unresolved D. V was trimmed by 0 bases and J by 9 bases, leaving 21 bases between them. The CDR3 length is 15 residues. In germline, CDR1 is DFQATT, CDR2 SNEGSKA (reference sequence). CDR3 region: CSARDVLGSSRLQYF. The CDR3, as DNA: TGCAGTGCTAGAGACGTCCTGGGATCTTCCAGGTTGCAGTACTTC.

This clone was seen ten or more times. The chain carries TRBV27 and TRBJ2-1; the D gene is possibly TRBD1 (7 bases). In germline, CDR1 is MNHEY, CDR2 SMNVEV (reference sequence). Trimming cost V 8 bases and J 1 base, with 12 bases left between them. The CDR3 runs to 14 residues. CDR3 protein: CASAGGISYNEQFF. The CDR3 bases are TGTGCCAGCGCAGGGGGGATATCCTACAATGAGCAGTTCTTC.

This clone was detected many times. This may be a read error: a much more frequent sequence differs by one nucleotide. This sample also contains other DNA sequences that code for the same CDR3. This chain connects TRBV5-1 to TRBJ2-3; a weak D match, TRBD1 (5 bases). There are 14 residues in the CDR3. Per the germline V gene, CDR1 is SGHRS and CDR2 is YFSETQ. Trimming shortened V by 8 bases and J by 3 bases, and 16 bases separated the two germline ends. CDR3 residues: CASTSGQGTDTQYF. The CDR3 region has the DNA TGCGCCAGTACCAGTGGGCAGGGAACAGATACGCAGTATTTT.

This clone was seen many times. The chain couples TRBV6-2 or TRBV6-3 to TRBJ2-3; 10 bases align to TRBD2. CDR3 length equals 15 residues. Trimming at V came to 6 bases and at J to 2 bases, leaving 5 bases not matched to a gene. Germline loops: CDR1 MNHEY, CDR2 SVGEGT. As DNA, the CDR3 is TGTGCCAGCAGAGCTAGCGGGAGCCTCACAGATACGCAGTATTTT. Its protein is CASRASGSLTDTQYF.

This clone occurred many times. This rearrangement joins TRBV9 to TRBJ2-7; 7 bases align to TRBD1. The CDR3 runs 16 residues. The germline gives CDR1 SGDLS, CDR2 YYNGEE. V shed 0 bases, J shed 6 bases, and the junction held 12 bases outside the gene matches. CDR3 residues: CASSVEGGRAGSEQYF. CDR3 DNA sequence: TGTGCCAGCAGCGTAGAAGGGGGCAGGGCGGGTAGCGAGCAGTACTTC. The whole variable domain, filled in from reference TRBV9 and TRBJ2-7, reads DSGVTQTPKHLITATGQRVTLRCSPRSGDLSVYWYQQSLDQGLQFLIQYYNGEERAKGNILERFSAQQFPDLHSELNLSSLELGDSALYFCASSVEGGRAGSEQYFGPGTRLTVT.